Shown below are 30 T cell receptor beta chains from a single sample sequenced in a study of beta chain features in type 1 diabetes. Broader study findings: Type 1 diabetes patients had TCRB CDR3s that were shorter (moderately but significantly so) in all four CD4+ subsets.

For these TCRs, the target antigens are not known. Of the isolated RNA, all was reverse transcribed, and so the sequenced material was expressed TCRB transcripts. Produced via immunoSEQ multiplex PCR; TCRdb's table is partial and in-frame only. The data hold about 700,000 clones, with under 15% observed a single time. The sample consisted of naive CD4+ T cells from blood. These receptor sequences come from a man between 18 and 29 years old with type 1 diabetes.

The chain uses TRBV7-9 and TRBJ2-7; D is ambiguous. Germline loops: CDR1 SEHNR, CDR2 FQNEAQ (reference sequence). This CDR3 is 13 amino acids long. The V end was cut by 0 bases, the J end by 0 bases, with 3 bases between. This CDR3 is CASSLASSYEQYF. The CDR3 DNA sequence: TGTGCCAGCAGCTTAGCAAGCTCCTACGAGCAGTACTTC.

The chain employs TRBV29-1 and TRBJ1-1; D not resolved. Germline CDR1 and CDR2: SQVTM and ANQGSEA. The length of the CDR3 is 11 residues. Trimming removed 6 bases at V and 1 base at J, with 6 bases between. The CDR3 loop reads CSVRSNTEAFF. The CDR3 region has the DNA TGCAGCGTAAGGTCGAACACTGAAGCTTTCTTT.

This clone has a handful of counts. The chain recombines TRBV18 with TRBJ2-5, with a weak D call TRBD2 (6 bases). The CDR3 covers 15 residues. Per the germline V gene, CDR1 is KGHSH and CDR2 is LQKENI. Between the trimmed V and J ends, which lost 1 base and 5 bases, there was a span of 14 bases. CDR3 protein: CASSPRIEEGETQYF. The CDR3 region has the DNA TGTGCCAGCTCACCACGGATCGAGGAGGGGGAGACCCAGTACTTC.

This clone was seen a handful of times. The V call is TRBV7-9, the J call TRBJ2-1; tentative D call: TRBD2 (5 bases). The germline CDR1 and CDR2 sequences are SEHNR and FQNEAQ (reference sequence). V lost 7 bases and J lost 0, with 10 bases in between. CDR3 length equals 14 residues. The CDR3 sequence is CASIRGSSYNEQFF. The CDR3 coding sequence is TGTGCCAGCATTCGAGGGAGCTCCTACAATGAGCAGTTCTTC.

The chain employs TRBV28 and TRBJ2-7; 13 bases line up with TRBD2. The CDR3 extends over 16 amino acids. From germline, CDR1 is MDHEN and CDR2 SYDVKM. V lost 6 bases, J lost 2 bases, and 7 bases stayed unmatched. As DNA, the CDR3 is TGTGCCAGCAGCCCCTCGGGACTAGCGGGGCCCTACGAGCAGTACTTC. It is translated as CASSPSGLAGPYEQYF.

This clone was found a few times. The chain joins TRBV7-2 to TRBJ2-1; TRBD2 is a possible D gene (7 bases). This CDR3 spans 15 amino acids. Germline values: CDR1 SGHTA, CDR2 FQGNSA. V lost 5 bases and J 2 bases, leaving 13 bases between the germline ends. CDR3 sequence: CASSVQGGAYNEQFF. The CDR3 DNA follows: TGTGCCAGCAGCGTACAGGGAGGGGCCTACAATGAGCAGTTCTTC.

This clone showed up just a few times. The genes are TRBV2 and TRBJ2-5; D possibly uses TRBD1 or TRBD2 (5 bases each). V dropped 3 bases and J dropped 2 bases, with 13 bases sitting between them. The CDR3 totals 15 residues. The germline V gene has CDR1 SNHLY and CDR2 FYNNEI. CDR3 loop: CASSDVTGTQETQYF. The CDR3 bases are TGTGCCAGCAGTGATGTGACGGGGACGCAAGAGACCCAGTACTTC.

This clone has a handful of counts. This sequence joins TRBV30 and TRBJ2-7, with D possibly being TRBD1 or TRBD2 (5 bases each). The CDR3 extends over 12 amino acids. The germline CDR1 and CDR2 sequences are GTSNPN and SVGIG (reference sequence). V lost 1 base to trimming and J lost 6 bases, with 10 bases between them. CDR3: CAWSGGIGEQYF. In DNA form, the CDR3 reads TGTGCCTGGAGTGGGGGGATTGGCGAGCAGTACTTC.

The gene calls are TRBV6-5 and TRBJ2-7; no clear D. Germline CDR1 is MNHEY and CDR2 is SVGAGI. Trimming took 6 bases from V and 3 from J, leaving 12 bases between them. This CDR3 region has 13 residues. The CDR3 loop is CASSGSVSYEQYF. Here the CDR3 DNA reads TGTGCCAGCAGCGGTAGTGTAAGCTACGAGCAGTACTTC.

V usage is TRBV13 and J usage is TRBJ2-7; possible D gene TRBD2, 6 bases. Germline values: CDR1 PRHDT, CDR2 FYEKMQ (reference sequence). CDR3 size: 17 residues. V was shortened by 1 base and J by 7 bases, with 23 bases between the two germline ends. CDR3 sequence (DNA): TGTGCCAGCAGCTTAGAAAGCGGTTTTGGGGGGACGGGTGAGCAGTACTTC. This codes for CASSLESGFGGTGEQYF.

The rearrangement joins TRBV29-1 to TRBJ2-6; D is possibly TRBD1 (6 bases). The ends were cut back, 5 bases at V and 2 bases at J, with 13 bases in the middle. The CDR3 runs 15 residues. Germline V gene sequence: CDR1 SQVTM, CDR2 ANQGSEA. CDR3 in amino acids: CSVQGLGAGANVLTF. In DNA form, the CDR3 reads TGCAGCGTTCAGGGGCTCGGCGCTGGGGCCAACGTCCTGACTTTC.

This clone has more than one count but fewer than ten. The rearrangement links TRBV14 to TRBJ1-6; D ambiguous. The CDR3 sequence is 16 residues long. V lost 3 bases to trimming and J lost 12 bases, with 21 bases between them. In germline, CDR1 is SGHDN, CDR2 FVKESK. In DNA form, the CDR3 reads TGTGCCAGCAGCCAGACTGCCGGGCCCGTCGGAAGACCCCTCCACTTT. Translated: CASSQTAGPVGRPLHF.

This clone was recorded a few times. This rearrangement joins TRBV30 to TRBJ2-7; D is unclear. The CDR3 has 13 amino acids. V lost 1 base, J lost 0 bases, and 7 bases lay in between. CDR1 and CDR2 (germline): GTSNPN, SVGIG (reference sequence). CDR3 loop: CAWSGGNSYEQYF. The DNA of the CDR3 is TGTGCCTGGAGTGGGGGTAACTCCTACGAGCAGTACTTC. The full variable domain, its missing parts supplied by reference TRBV30 and TRBJ2-7, is SQTIHQWPATLVQPVGSPLSLECTVEGTSNPNLYWYRQAAGRGLQLLFYSVGIGQISSEVPQNLSASRPQDRQFILSSKKLLLSDSGFYLCAWSGGNSYEQYFGPGTRLTVT.

This clone turned up a few times. Within the sample, other DNA sequences also encode this same CDR3. The genes are TRBV5-6 and TRBJ2-1; the D is unclear. The CDR3 consists of 11 residues. The germline V gene encodes CDR1 SGHDT and CDR2 YYEEEE. V dropped 4 bases and J dropped 7 bases, with 6 bases sitting between them. The CDR3 DNA reads as TGTGCCAGCAGCCTTTTTAATGAGCAGTTCTTC. Amino acid sequence: CASSLFNEQFF.

In this sample, this clone turned up a few times. The CDR3 DNA is TGTGCCAGCAGCCACCCCCAGACGGGGGGTACGCAGTATTTT. Protein product: CASSHPQTGGTQYF. The genes are TRBV7-9 and TRBJ2-3, with 7 bases identical to TRBD2. There are 14 residues in the CDR3. Trimming cost V 5 bases and J 8 bases; bases outside gene matches: 10. Germline V gives CDR1 SEHNR, CDR2 FQNEAQ (reference sequence). The full variable domain, its missing parts supplied by reference TRBV7-9 and TRBJ2-3, is DTGVSQNPRHKITKRGQNVTFRCDPISEHNRLYWYRQTLGQGPEFLTYFQNEAQLEKSRLLSDRFSAERPKGSFSTLEIQRTEQGDSAMYLCASSHPQTGGTQYFGPGTRLTVL.

This clone was observed a handful of times. V and J are TRBV7-2 and TRBJ1-2; TRBD1 is a possible D gene (5 bases). The CDR3 is made up of 12 amino acids. Germline assignment: CDR1 SGHTA and CDR2 FQGNSA. V lost 6 bases and J lost 8, with 13 bases in between. The CDR3 DNA reads as TGTGCCAGCAGGCAGGGAAAGGGAGGCTACACCTTC. This gives the protein CASRQGKGGYTF.

This clone was recorded only once. The chain employs TRBV18 and TRBJ2-5; 7 nucleotides match TRBD1. Germline V lookup: CDR1 KGHSH, CDR2 LQKENI. V gave up 4 bases and J gave up 3 bases; unmatched junction bases: 5. The CDR3 contains 14 residues. CDR3 residues: CASSHGTVEETQYF. DNA for the CDR3: TGTGCCAGCTCACACGGGACAGTTGAAGAGACCCAGTACTTC.

This clone was detected a few times. The chain is built from TRBV19 and TRBJ1-1, with a possible D match to TRBD1 (5 bases). CDR1 and CDR2 (germline): LNHDA, SQIVND (reference sequence). The CDR3 has 14 amino acids. The V gene lost 2 bases and the J gene lost 4 bases, with 11 bases spanning the gap. The CDR3 loop reads CASSISGHSTEAFF. The CDR3 DNA follows: TGTGCCAGTAGTATAAGTGGACACAGCACTGAAGCTTTCTTT.

This clone was detected a few times. This chain connects TRBV30 to TRBJ2-3; 13 nucleotides match TRBD2. This CDR3 has 14 amino acids. Germline CDR1 GTSNPN, CDR2 SVGIG (reference sequence). The junction had 5 bases not matched to a gene; V was cut back by 6 bases and J by 5 bases. The CDR3 DNA follows: TGTGCCTGTTCACTAGCGGGGGGGCAAGATACGCAGTATTTT. Protein: CACSLAGGQDTQYF.

The chain carries TRBV10-3 and TRBJ1-5; no clear D. In germline, CDR1 is ENHRY, CDR2 SYGVKD. The CDR3 has 15 residues. Trimming took 7 bases from V and 0 from J, leaving 13 bases between them. The CDR3 is CAINQHEGSNQPQHF. CDR3 DNA: TGTGCCATCAATCAGCATGAGGGTAGCAATCAGCCCCAGCATTTT.

The chain couples TRBV6-1 to TRBJ1-6; a weak D match, TRBD1 (5 bases). CDR1 is MNHNS, CDR2 SASEGT, per germline. The V end lost 5 bases, the J end lost 10 bases, and 15 bases lay between the germline ends. This CDR3 is 14 amino acids long. The CDR3 loop reads CASSYLARESPLHF. The CDR3 DNA is TGTGCCAGCAGTTATCTGGCCAGGGAATCACCCCTCCACTTT.

The V gene is TRBV30, the J gene TRBJ1-1, with D uncertain. Trimming cost V 4 bases and J 7 bases, with 16 bases left between them. Germline CDR1 GTSNPN, CDR2 SVGIG (reference sequence). There are 13 residues in the CDR3. The DNA for the CDR3 is TGTGCCTGGATGCAGGCTGGCTGGTTTGAAGCTTTCTTT. This sequence encodes CAWMQAGWFEAFF.

The J gene is TRBJ2-7, the V gene TRBV19, with 10 bases lining up with TRBD2. This CDR3 spans 15 amino acids. Germline loops: CDR1 LNHDA, CDR2 SQIVND (reference sequence). V dropped 4 bases and J dropped 3; count of bases not matched to a gene: 6. The CDR3 protein is CASSNSGGTYYEQYF. CDR3 coding DNA: TGTGCCAGTAGTAATAGCGGGGGGACGTACTACGAGCAGTACTTC.

In its sample, this clone was seen a few times. The CDR3 loop reads CASSLKGSNLDEQYF. In DNA form, the CDR3 reads TGTGCCAGCAGTTTGAAGGGCTCCAACCTCGACGAGCAGTACTTC. V is TRBV28 and J is TRBJ2-7, with unresolved D. The CDR3 is made up of 15 amino acids. Germline values: CDR1 MDHEN, CDR2 SYDVKM. Trimming removed 3 bases from V and 5 bases from J, with 17 bases in between.

This clone was picked up a small number of times. The chain couples TRBV7-9 to TRBJ1-2, with 9 nucleotides matching TRBD1. V trimming: 3 bases; J trimming: 4 bases; junction bases outside the gene matches: 3. CDR1 is SEHNR and CDR2 is FQNEAQ in the germline V gene (reference sequence). The CDR3 is made up of 14 amino acids. This CDR3 is CASSFGTGSYGYTF. The CDR3 nucleotides read TGTGCCAGCAGCTTCGGGACAGGGTCCTATGGCTACACCTTC.

This chain links TRBV9 with TRBJ1-2; D might be TRBD1 (6 bases). The CDR3 spans 13 residues. V was cut by 3 bases and J by 7 bases, with 13 bases left in between. Germline CDR1 is SGDLS and CDR2 is YYNGEE. The CDR3 is CASSGLGGFGYTF. In DNA form, the CDR3 reads TGTGCCAGCAGCGGCCTAGGGGGTTTTGGCTACACCTTC.

This clone was detected only a few times. The chain joins TRBV7-2 to TRBJ2-7; 7 nucleotides match TRBD2. The CDR3 is 14 residues long. Germline loops: CDR1 SGHTA, CDR2 FQGNSA. Unmatched junction bases numbered 4, after V lost 3 bases and J lost 2 bases. Here the CDR3 reads CASSFQGGTYEQYF. The CDR3 region has the DNA TGTGCCAGCAGCTTCCAGGGAGGGACCTACGAGCAGTACTTC.

This clone was observed a few times. The V and J genes are TRBV5-1 and TRBJ2-1, with D tentatively TRBD1 (6 bases). In germline, CDR1 is SGHRS, CDR2 YFSETQ. Trimming left V 4 bases short and J 3 bases short, with 11 bases between. The CDR3 spans 14 residues. The CDR3 loop is CASSPPDSYNEQFF. In DNA form, the CDR3 reads TGCGCCAGCAGCCCGCCGGACAGCTACAATGAGCAGTTCTTC.

In this sample, this clone turned up a few times. V gene TRBV29-1 combines with J gene TRBJ2-1, with 9 bases aligning to TRBD1. Germline V gives CDR1 SQVTM, CDR2 ANQGSEA. J lost 5 bases, V lost 6 bases, and 5 bases had no gene match. The CDR3 runs 13 residues. The CDR3 loop is CSVARTGDNEQFF. The DNA for the CDR3 is TGCAGCGTCGCGAGGACAGGGGACAATGAGCAGTTCTTC.

This clone was detected only a few times. V is TRBV2 and J is TRBJ1-1; no clear D. This CDR3 region has 15 residues. Germline values: CDR1 SNHLY, CDR2 FYNNEI. V lost 3 bases to trimming and J lost 0 bases, with 11 bases between them. CDR3 in amino acids: CASSDRGVMNTEAFF. The CDR3 DNA reads TGTGCCAGCAGTGATCGCGGAGTTATGAACACTGAAGCTTTCTTT.